These 25 T cell receptor beta chains were sequenced from one sample in a study of PD-1 blockade in classical Hodgkin lymphoma. The sample's time point: cycle 4 day 1 (C4D1), after about 6 weeks of nivolumab. Every one of the patients relapsed after autologous stem cell transplantation (brentuximab vedotin exposure was variable). Assay: immunoSEQ multiplex PCR; the TCRdb copy retains only in-frame clones and omits some. Of over 85,000 clones in the sample, roughly 91% were seen once. Material: peripheral blood mononuclear cells (PBMCs), obtained before the fourth cycle of nivolumab. The source is a human donor with classical Hodgkin lymphoma.

The chain carries TRBV21-1 and TRBJ2-5. TRBV21-1 has pseudogene status. CDR3 length: 17 amino acids. CDR3 DNA sequence: TGTGCCAGCCTCCGCAGTGGGGGAGCCCCCTTCCCTGAGACCCAGTACTTC. Translating gives CASLRSGGAPFPETQYF.

The chain recombines TRBV5-1 with TRBJ2-5; 10 bases are shared with TRBD1. J gave up 0 bases and V 3 bases, and 2 bases lay outside the gene matches. From germline, CDR1 is SGHRS and CDR2 YFSETQ. This CDR3 has 15 amino acids. Here the CDR3 DNA reads TGCGCCAGCAGCTCGGACAGGGGGTACCAAGAGACCCAGTACTTC. Translation gives CASSSDRGYQETQYF.

DNA of the CDR3: TGTGCCTGGAGTGTATCCGAGGGCAACTATGGCTACACCTTC. Amino acid sequence: CAWSVSEGNYGYTF. J is TRBJ1-2 and V is TRBV30; D not certain. CDR3 size: 14 residues. Germline lookup yields CDR1 GTSNPN and CDR2 SVGIG (reference sequence). V lost 0 bases and J 2 bases, leaving 10 bases between the germline ends.

The chain uses TRBV5-1 and TRBJ1-3; 10 nucleotides align to TRBD1. Unmatched junction bases numbered 7, after V lost 0 bases and J lost 7 bases. The CDR3 is 16 residues long. Germline-derived CDR1 and CDR2 are SGHRS and YFSETQ. This CDR3 reads CASSLAGTGAPNTIYF. The CDR3 nucleotides are TGCGCCAGCAGCTTGGCCGGGACAGGGGCCCCGAACACCATATATTTT.

The CDR3 coding sequence is TGTGCCAGCAGTTTTTCCGGGGAGCTGTTTTTT. Protein: CASSFSGELFF. This sequence joins TRBV27 and TRBJ2-2; D is unclear. Germline V gene lookup returns CDR1 MNHEY and CDR2 SMNVEV (reference sequence). The CDR3 is 11 residues long. Deletions cut 3 bases from V and 6 bases from J, with 2 bases between.

The chain uses TRBV28 and TRBJ2-7, with 9 bases that match TRBD1. The V and J ends lost 3 bases and 6 bases, in that order; junction bases with no gene match: 9. Per the germline V gene, CDR1 is MDHEN and CDR2 is SYDVKM. The CDR3 length is 15 residues. DNA for the CDR3: TGTGCCAGCAGTTTGGCCGGGACAGGGATGCGCGAGCAGTACTTC. This codes for CASSLAGTGMREQYF.

This chain connects TRBV6-1 to TRBJ2-5; 11 bases match TRBD1. The length of the CDR3 is 15 residues. Germline values: CDR1 MNHNS, CDR2 SASEGT. The ends lost 3 bases at V and 9 bases at J; junction bases unmatched: 9. CDR3 residues: CASSDPSGGQGAQYF. In nucleotides, the CDR3 is TGTGCCAGCAGTGATCCCTCGGGGGGACAGGGGGCCCAGTACTTC.

The chain uses TRBV2 and TRBJ2-7; no firm D call. V shed 5 bases and J shed 3 bases, with 8 bases lying between them. Germline values: CDR1 SNHLY, CDR2 FYNNEI. The CDR3 has 12 residues. The CDR3 region has the DNA TGTGCCAGCAGTATCGTGAGCTACGAGCAGTACTTC. It translates to CASSIVSYEQYF.

This CDR3 reads CSAGINEQFF. CDR3 in DNA: TGCAGTGCTGGAATTAATGAGCAGTTCTTC. The chain uses TRBV20-1 and TRBJ2-1, with D unclear. The germline CDR1 and CDR2 sequences are DFQATT and SNEGSKA (reference sequence). The ends were cut back, 5 bases at V and 7 bases at J, with 6 bases in the middle. The CDR3 is made up of 10 amino acids.

This clone was seen once. The J gene is TRBJ1-1, the V gene TRBV19; TRBD1 matches at 7 bases. V trimming: 8 bases; J trimming: 0 bases; junction bases outside the gene matches: 6. This CDR3 spans 14 amino acids. Per germline, CDR1 LNHDA and CDR2 SQIVND (reference sequence). CDR3 bases: TGTGCCAGTGAGCTCAGGGGGTTGAACACTGAAGCTTTCTTT. It translates to CASELRGLNTEAFF.

This clone was seen a few times. The chain recombines TRBV7-9 with TRBJ1-1; D call uncertain. The CDR3 sequence is 11 residues long. CDR1 and CDR2 from the germline V gene are SEHNR and FQNEAQ (reference sequence). With 0 bases removed from V and 5 bases from J, the gap between germline ends came to 1 base. Here the CDR3 DNA reads TGTGCCAGCAGCTTAGCAACTGAAGCTTTCTTT. This encodes CASSLATEAFF.

This clone was detected only a few times. V usage is TRBV27 and J usage is TRBJ1-1; D uncertain. V was clipped by 0 bases and J by 6 bases, with 11 bases between them. Germline V gene data show CDR1 as MNHEY and CDR2 as SMNVEV (reference sequence). The CDR3 extends over 14 amino acids. The CDR3 here is CASSLSLGTPEAFF. Written as DNA, the CDR3 is TGTGCCAGCAGTTTATCGCTGGGTACCCCTGAAGCTTTCTTT.

This CDR3 is CASSLKETLTEAFF. In nucleotides, the CDR3 is TGTGCCAGCAGCTTGAAGGAAACTCTGACTGAAGCTTTCTTT. The V call is TRBV5-4, the J call TRBJ1-1; D gene unclear. Trimming stripped 1 base from V and 5 bases from J, with 12 bases between. Germline CDR1 and CDR2: SGHNT and YYREEE (reference sequence). The CDR3 covers 14 residues.

The chain uses TRBV5-4 and TRBJ1-2; 7 positions match TRBD1. CDR1 is SGHNT, CDR2 YYREEE, per germline (reference sequence). There are 13 residues in the CDR3. Unmatched junction bases numbered 8, after V lost 4 bases and J lost 8 bases. This CDR3 reads CASSLPTGWGYTF. DNA of the CDR3: TGTGCCAGCAGCCTCCCGACAGGGTGGGGCTACACCTTC.

This clone has a handful of counts. This sequence joins TRBV14 and TRBJ2-7, with TRBD2 identical over 7 bases. CDR3 length equals 12 residues. Per germline, CDR1 SGHDN and CDR2 FVKESK. The V and J ends lost 8 bases and 3 bases, in that order; junction bases with no gene match: 4. As DNA, the CDR3 is TGTGCCAGCGCGGGAGTTGTCTACGAGCAGTACTTC. Its translation: CASAGVVYEQYF.

The V and J genes are TRBV27 and TRBJ2-4, with D possibly being TRBD2 (6 bases). Germline assignment: CDR1 MNHEY and CDR2 SMNVEV (reference sequence). The CDR3 runs 15 residues. Trimming stripped 5 bases from V and 6 bases from J, with 17 bases between. This chain's CDR3 is CASSPGGYKLNIQYF. Here the CDR3 DNA reads TGTGCCAGCAGTCCCGGGGGTTACAAACTAAACATTCAGTACTTC.

The chain couples TRBV7-3 to TRBJ2-1; D possibly matches TRBD1 or TRBD2 (5 bases each). Germline V CDR1 and CDR2: SGHTA, FQGTGA. The CDR3 extends over 18 amino acids. Deletions cut 2 bases from V and 6 bases from J, with 23 bases between. The CDR3 bases are TGTGCCAGCAGCTTAGTTCCCACAGCGGTAGGGGCCAGCAATGAGCAGTTCTTC. Translation gives CASSLVPTAVGASNEQFF.

The chain joins TRBV5-1 to TRBJ2-1, with D possibly being TRBD2 (6 bases). V dropped 4 bases and J dropped 9 bases, with 20 bases sitting between them. CDR3 length: 15 residues. Germline values: CDR1 SGHRS, CDR2 YFSETQ. The CDR3 DNA sequence: TGCGCCAGCAGCCCCTCACTGGGGGGAGTGGGTGAGCAGTTCTTC. It yields the protein CASSPSLGGVGEQFF.

The chain is built from TRBV10-3 and TRBJ2-3; 13 positions match TRBD2. The CDR3 contains 16 residues. CDR1 is ENHRY and CDR2 is SYGVKD in the germline V gene. V was clipped by 3 bases and J by 5 bases; unmatched bases: 5. The CDR3 spells CAISDRTSGSGDTQYF. The CDR3 bases are TGTGCCATCAGTGACCGGACTAGCGGGAGTGGAGATACGCAGTATTTT.

The genes are TRBV6-1 and TRBJ2-1; D perhaps matches TRBD2 (5 bases). The germline V and J ends were trimmed by 4 bases and 1 base, with 11 bases remaining between them. CDR1 and CDR2 from the germline V gene are MNHNS and SASEGT. The CDR3 consists of 15 residues. CDR3 sequence reads: CASSVISVSYNEQFF. CDR3 bases: TGTGCCAGCAGTGTAATTAGCGTTTCCTACAATGAGCAGTTCTTC.

The chain uses TRBV14 and TRBJ2-7; D remains ambiguous. V gave up 3 bases and J gave up 3 bases, with 15 bases separating them. Per the germline V gene, CDR1 is SGHDN and CDR2 is FVKESK. The CDR3 loop spans 15 amino acids. The CDR3 region has the DNA TGTGCCAGCAGCCACCGCCTAGAGTCGGGCTACGAGCAGTACTTC. Its translation: CASSHRLESGYEQYF.

The chain is built from TRBV14 and TRBJ2-1; no reliable D call. The CDR3 runs 14 residues. The germline V gene has CDR1 SGHDN and CDR2 FVKESK. V was trimmed by 0 bases and J by 7 bases, leaving 10 bases between them. The CDR3 sequence is CASSQDFRANEQFF. The DNA for the CDR3 is TGTGCCAGCAGCCAAGATTTCCGGGCAAATGAGCAGTTCTTC.

The V gene is TRBV4-1, the J gene TRBJ2-3, with D unclear. The CDR3 has 13 residues. Germline lookup yields CDR1 MGHRA and CDR2 YSYEKL. V lost 4 bases and J 1 base, leaving 6 bases between the germline ends. This CDR3 reads CASSRTGTDTQYF. For the CDR3, the DNA is TGCGCCAGCAGCCGCACCGGCACAGATACGCAGTATTTT.

V gene TRBV11-3 combines with J gene TRBJ2-3; 11 bases are shared with TRBD1. The trim removed 0 bases at V and 6 bases at J, leaving 2 bases unmatched. The CDR3 covers 15 residues. The germline CDR1 and CDR2 sequences are SGHNT and YENEEA. The CDR3 region has the DNA TGTGCCAGCAGCTTAGAAGGACAGGGGGCGGATACGCAGTATTTT. It translates to CASSLEGQGADTQYF. Looking up the rest from reference TRBV11-3 and TRBJ2-3 gives the full variable domain: EAGVVQSPRYKIIEKKQPVAFWCNPISGHNTLYWYLQNLGQGPELLIRYENEEAVDDSQLPKDRFSAERLKGVDSTLKIQPAELGDSAVYLCASSLEGQGADTQYFGPGTRLTVL.

V is TRBV29-1 and J is TRBJ1-1; D gene uncertain. Germline CDR1 reads SQVTM; CDR2 reads ANQGSEA. Between the trimmed V and J ends, which lost 3 bases and 2 bases, there was a span of 10 bases. The CDR3 is made up of 13 amino acids. CDR3 sequence (DNA): TGCAGCGTTGAGTTCACTTATAACACTGAAGCTTTCTTT. Translated: CSVEFTYNTEAFF.